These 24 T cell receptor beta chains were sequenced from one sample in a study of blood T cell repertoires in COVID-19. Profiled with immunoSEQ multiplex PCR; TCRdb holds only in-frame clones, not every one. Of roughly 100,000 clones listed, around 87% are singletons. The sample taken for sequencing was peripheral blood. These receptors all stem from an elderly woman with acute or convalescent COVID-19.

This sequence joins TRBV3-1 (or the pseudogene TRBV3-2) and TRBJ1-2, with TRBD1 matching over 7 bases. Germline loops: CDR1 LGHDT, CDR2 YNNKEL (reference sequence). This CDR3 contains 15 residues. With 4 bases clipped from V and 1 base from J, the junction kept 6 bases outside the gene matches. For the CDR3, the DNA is TGTGCCAGCAGCCCAAGACGGACAGGTAACTATGGCTACACCTTC. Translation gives CASSPRRTGNYGYTF.

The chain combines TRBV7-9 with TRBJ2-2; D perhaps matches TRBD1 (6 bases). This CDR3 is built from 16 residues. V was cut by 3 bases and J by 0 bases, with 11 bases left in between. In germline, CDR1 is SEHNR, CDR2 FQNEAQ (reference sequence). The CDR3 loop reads CASSFARGTNTGELFF. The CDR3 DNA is TGTGCCAGCAGCTTTGCGAGGGGGACGAACACCGGGGAGCTGTTTTTT.

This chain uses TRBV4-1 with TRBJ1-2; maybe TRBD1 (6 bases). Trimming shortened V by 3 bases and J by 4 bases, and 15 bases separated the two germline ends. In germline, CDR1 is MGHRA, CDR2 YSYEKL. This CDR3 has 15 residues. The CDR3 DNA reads TGCGCCAGCAGCCACAGCAGGGGAGACGGCTATGGCTACACCTTC. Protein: CASSHSRGDGYGYTF.

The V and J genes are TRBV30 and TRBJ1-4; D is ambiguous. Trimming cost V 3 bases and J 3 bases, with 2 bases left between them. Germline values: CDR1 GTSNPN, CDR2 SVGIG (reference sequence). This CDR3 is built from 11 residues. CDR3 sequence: CAWSANEKLFF. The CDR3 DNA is TGTGCCTGGAGCGCTAATGAAAAACTGTTTTTT.

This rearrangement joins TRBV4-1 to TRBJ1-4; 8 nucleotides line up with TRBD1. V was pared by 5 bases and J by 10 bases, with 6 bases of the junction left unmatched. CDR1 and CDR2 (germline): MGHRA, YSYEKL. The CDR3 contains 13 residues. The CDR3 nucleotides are TGCGCCAGCAGCGACAGGGGAGAGGGAAAACTGTTTTTT. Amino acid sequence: CASSDRGEGKLFF.

The CDR3 protein is CASSPRTGAYGYTF. The DNA for the CDR3 is TGTGCCAGCAGCCCCCGGACAGGGGCGTATGGCTACACCTTC. This rearrangement joins TRBV7-9 to TRBJ1-2; 9 bases are a match to TRBD1. CDR3 length equals 14 residues. Germline loops: CDR1 SEHNR, CDR2 FQNEAQ (reference sequence). J lost 5 bases, V lost 5 bases, and 6 bases had no gene match.

The CDR3 DNA reads TGTGCCAGCAGCTTATTTCGGGCAGGGGTATGGGAGCAGTACTTC. It is translated as CASSLFRAGVWEQYF. V and J are TRBV7-2 and TRBJ2-7, with a weak D call TRBD1 (6 bases). The CDR3 consists of 15 residues. The germline V and J ends were trimmed by 2 bases and 7 bases, with 18 bases remaining between them. In germline, CDR1 is SGHTA, CDR2 FQGNSA.

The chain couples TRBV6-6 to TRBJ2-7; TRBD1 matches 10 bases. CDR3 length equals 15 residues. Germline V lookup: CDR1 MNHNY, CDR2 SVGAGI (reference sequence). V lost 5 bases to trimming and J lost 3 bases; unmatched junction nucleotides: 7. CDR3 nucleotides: TGTGCCAGCAGTCGCGACAGGGGGCCAGTCTACGAGCAGTACTTC. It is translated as CASSRDRGPVYEQYF.

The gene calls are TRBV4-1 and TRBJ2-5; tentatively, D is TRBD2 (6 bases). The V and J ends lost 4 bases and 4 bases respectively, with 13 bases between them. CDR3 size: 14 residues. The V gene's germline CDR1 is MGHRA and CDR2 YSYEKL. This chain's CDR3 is CASSPRGEGETQYF. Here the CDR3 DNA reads TGCGCCAGCAGCCCCCGCGGGGAAGGAGAGACCCAGTACTTC.

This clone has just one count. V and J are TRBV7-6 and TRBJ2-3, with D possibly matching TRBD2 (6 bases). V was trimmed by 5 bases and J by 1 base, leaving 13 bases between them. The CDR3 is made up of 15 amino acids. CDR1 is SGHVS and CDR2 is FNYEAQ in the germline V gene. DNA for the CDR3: TGTGCCAGCAGCCGGTTAGCGGTTCGCACAGATACGCAGTATTTT. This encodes CASSRLAVRTDTQYF. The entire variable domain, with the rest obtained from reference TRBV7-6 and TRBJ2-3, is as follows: GAGVSQSPRYKVTKRGQDVALRCDPISGHVSLYWYRQALGQGPEFLTYFNYEAQQDKSGLPNDRFSAERPEGSISTLTIQRTEQRDSAMYRCASSRLAVRTDTQYFGPGTRLTVL.

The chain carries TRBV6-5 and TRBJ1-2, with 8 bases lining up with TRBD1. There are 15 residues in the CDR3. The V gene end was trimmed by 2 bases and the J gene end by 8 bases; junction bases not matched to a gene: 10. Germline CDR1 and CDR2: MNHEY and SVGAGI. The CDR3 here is CASSYAQGAGKGYTF. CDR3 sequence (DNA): TGTGCCAGCAGTTACGCCCAGGGGGCGGGGAAGGGCTACACCTTC.

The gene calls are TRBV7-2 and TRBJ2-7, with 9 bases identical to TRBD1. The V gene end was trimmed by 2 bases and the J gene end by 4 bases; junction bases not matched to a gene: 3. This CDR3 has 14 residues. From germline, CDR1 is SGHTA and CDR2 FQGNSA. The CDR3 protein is CASSLTGGRYEQYF. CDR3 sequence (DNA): TGTGCCAGCAGCTTAACAGGGGGCAGGTACGAGCAGTACTTC.

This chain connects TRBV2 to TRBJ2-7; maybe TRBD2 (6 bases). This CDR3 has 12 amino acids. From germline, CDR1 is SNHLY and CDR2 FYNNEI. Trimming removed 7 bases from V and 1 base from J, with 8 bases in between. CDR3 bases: TGTGCCAGCAAGGAGGGTTCCTACGAGCAGTACTTC. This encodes CASKEGSYEQYF.

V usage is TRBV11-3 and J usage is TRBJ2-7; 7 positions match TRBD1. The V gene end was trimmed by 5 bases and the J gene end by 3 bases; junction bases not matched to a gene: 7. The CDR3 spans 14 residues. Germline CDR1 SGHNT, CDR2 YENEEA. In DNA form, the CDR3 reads TGTGCCAGCAGCCCTGGGGCAGGGGGCTACGAGCAGTACTTC. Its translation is CASSPGAGGYEQYF.

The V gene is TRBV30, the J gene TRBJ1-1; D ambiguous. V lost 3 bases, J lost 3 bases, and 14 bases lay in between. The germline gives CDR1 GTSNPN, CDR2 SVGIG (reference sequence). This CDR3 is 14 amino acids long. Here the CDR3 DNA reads TGTGCCTGGAGGTCCGGAGTGTGGGACACTGAAGCTTTCTTT. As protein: CAWRSGVWDTEAFF. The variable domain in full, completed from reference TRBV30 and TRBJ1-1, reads SQTIHQWPATLVQPVGSPLSLECTVEGTSNPNLYWYRQAAGRGLQLLFYSVGIGQISSEVPQNLSASRPQDRQFILSSKKLLLSDSGFYLCAWRSGVWDTEAFFGQGTRLTVV.

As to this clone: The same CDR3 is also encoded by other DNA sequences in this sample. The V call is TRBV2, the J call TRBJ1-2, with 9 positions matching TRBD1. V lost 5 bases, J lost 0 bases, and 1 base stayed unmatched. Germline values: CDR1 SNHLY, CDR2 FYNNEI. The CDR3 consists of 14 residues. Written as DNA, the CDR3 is TGTGCCAGCAGTCGACAGGGGGCTAACTATGGCTACACCTTC. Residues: CASSRQGANYGYTF.

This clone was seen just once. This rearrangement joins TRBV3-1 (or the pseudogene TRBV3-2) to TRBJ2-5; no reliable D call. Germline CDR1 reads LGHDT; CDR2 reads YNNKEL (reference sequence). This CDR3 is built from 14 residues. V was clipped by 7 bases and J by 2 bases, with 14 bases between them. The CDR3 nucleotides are TGTGCCAGCAACCCCCCAGGTGGGCAAGAGACCCAGTACTTC. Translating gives CASNPPGGQETQYF.

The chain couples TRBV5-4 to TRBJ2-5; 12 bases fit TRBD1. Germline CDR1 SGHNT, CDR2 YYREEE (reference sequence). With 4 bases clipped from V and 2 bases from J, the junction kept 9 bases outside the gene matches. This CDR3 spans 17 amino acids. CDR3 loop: CASSQGSGQGAQETQYF. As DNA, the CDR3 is TGTGCCAGCAGCCAAGGATCGGGACAGGGGGCACAAGAGACCCAGTACTTC.

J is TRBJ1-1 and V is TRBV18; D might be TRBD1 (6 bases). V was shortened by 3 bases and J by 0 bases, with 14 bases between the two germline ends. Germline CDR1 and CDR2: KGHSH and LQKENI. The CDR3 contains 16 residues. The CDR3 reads CASSPLQGYLNTEAFF. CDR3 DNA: TGTGCCAGCTCACCCCTACAGGGTTACTTGAACACTGAAGCTTTCTTT.

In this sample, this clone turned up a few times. DNA for the CDR3: TGTGCCAGCAGCCTATTTGACAGCTATGGCTACACCTTC. As protein: CASSLFDSYGYTF. The V call is TRBV6-5, the J call TRBJ1-2, with a possible D match to TRBD1 (5 bases). Deletions cut 6 bases from V and 4 bases from J, with 12 bases between. From germline, CDR1 is MNHEY and CDR2 SVGAGI. The length of the CDR3 is 13 residues.

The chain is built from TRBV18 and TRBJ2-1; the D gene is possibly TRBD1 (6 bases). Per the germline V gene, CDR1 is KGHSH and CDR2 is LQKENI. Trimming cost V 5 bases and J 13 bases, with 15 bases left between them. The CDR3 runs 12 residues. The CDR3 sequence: CASSEQGGSQFF. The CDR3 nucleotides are TGTGCCAGCTCAGAACAGGGTGGGTCACAGTTCTTC.

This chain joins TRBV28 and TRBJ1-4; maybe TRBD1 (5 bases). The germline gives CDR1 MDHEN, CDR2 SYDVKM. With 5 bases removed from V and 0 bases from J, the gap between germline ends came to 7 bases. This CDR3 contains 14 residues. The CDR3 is CASSPTATNEKLFF. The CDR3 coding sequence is TGTGCCAGCAGTCCGACAGCAACTAATGAAAAACTGTTTTTT.

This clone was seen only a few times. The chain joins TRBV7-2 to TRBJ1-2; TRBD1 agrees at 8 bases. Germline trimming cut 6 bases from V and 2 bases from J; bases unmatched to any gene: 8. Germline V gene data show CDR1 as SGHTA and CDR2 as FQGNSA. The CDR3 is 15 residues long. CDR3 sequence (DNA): TGTGCCAGCAGATTTCCTGGGACAGGCAACTATGGCTACACCTTC. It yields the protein CASRFPGTGNYGYTF.

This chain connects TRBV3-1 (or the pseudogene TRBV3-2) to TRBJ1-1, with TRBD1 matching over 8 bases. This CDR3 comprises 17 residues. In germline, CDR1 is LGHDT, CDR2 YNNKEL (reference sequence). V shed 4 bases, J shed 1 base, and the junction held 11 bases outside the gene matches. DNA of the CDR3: TGTGCCAGCAGCCCCCCCGGGACAGGTCGATCGAACACTGAAGCTTTCTTT. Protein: CASSPPGTGRSNTEAFF.